This passage covers 6 T cell receptor beta chains from one sample sequenced in a study of regulatory T cells in long-lasting Graves disease. In building TCR beta libraries, iRepertoire HTBI primers were used together with Arm-PCR of CDR3 regions. TCRdb reprocessed the multiplex PCR reads with MiXCR, giving one entry per CDR3 protein. This table has under 500,000 distinct CDR3 sequences, roughly 17% appearing once. Time point denoted: newly diagnosed GD, antithyroid drugs for less than 3 months. Researchers made the TCR library from RNA that was extracted from PBMCs. Separately, the same data were catalogued under a study of T cells in Graves' hyperthyroidism and ophthalmopathy.

Sample: peripheral blood mononuclear cells (PBMCs), taken at new diagnosis, from a patient treated with antithyroid drugs. These receptor sequences come from a woman under 40 with Graves disease.

The V and J genes are TRBV4-1 and TRBJ2-1, with D uncertain. V was trimmed by 1 base and J by 10 bases, leaving 8 bases between them. CDR3 length equals 12 residues. Looked up from germline, CDR1 is MGHRA and CDR2 is YSYEKL. The CDR3 spells CASSQVLGEQFF. CDR3 DNA: TGCGCCAGCAGCCAAGTTCTGGGGGAGCAGTTCTTC.

This clonotype was found many times. The chain carries TRBV28 and TRBJ2-3, with D possibly called TRBD1 or TRBD2 (5 bases each). This CDR3 has 15 residues. V lost 5 bases and J lost 6, with 18 bases in between. CDR1 MDHEN and CDR2 SYDVKM come from the germline V gene. CDR3 nucleotides: TGTGCCAGCAGTCCCCCCGGGACCTTAGCTGATACGCAGTATTTT. It specifies CASSPPGTLADTQYF. Drawing the rest from reference TRBV28 and TRBJ2-3, the complete variable domain is DVKVTQSSRYLVKRTGEKVFLECVQDMDHENMFWYRQDPGLGLRLIYFSYDVKMKEKGDIPEGYSVSREKKERFSLILESASTNQTSMYLCASSPPGTLADTQYFGPGTRLTVL.

This CDR3 reads CASRSGHEQYF. The CDR3 DNA is TGTGCCAGCAGATCAGGACACGAGCAGTACTTC. The chain couples TRBV6-1 to TRBJ2-7; D unresolved. V dropped 6 bases and J dropped 5 bases, with 8 bases sitting between them. Looked up from germline, CDR1 is MNHNS and CDR2 is SASEGT. The CDR3 runs to 11 residues.

The chain carries TRBV6-2 or TRBV6-3 and TRBJ1-1, with 10 bases that match TRBD1. The V gene's germline CDR1 is MNHEY and CDR2 SVGEGT. The V gene end was trimmed by 8 bases and the J gene end by 0 bases; junction bases not matched to a gene: 9. CDR3 length: 16 residues. CDR3 in DNA: TGTGCCAGCCGAGCGGGGGGACAGGGGTTGAACACTGAAGCTTTCTTT. It encodes CASRAGGQGLNTEAFF.

The DNA for the CDR3 is TGTGCCAGCAGCTTCCGAAGGAATCAGCCCCAGCATTTT. This encodes CASSFRRNQPQHF. The V call is TRBV5-5, the J call TRBJ1-5; D remains ambiguous. Germline-derived CDR1 and CDR2 are SGHKS and YYEKEE (reference sequence). V gave up 2 bases and J gave up 4 bases, with 7 bases separating them. The length of the CDR3 is 13 residues.

Notes on this clonotype: A single base separates this from a much larger clone, so it may be a read error. V usage is TRBV11-2 and J usage is TRBJ1-1, with D unclear. V lost 5 bases and J lost 8, with 15 bases in between. Germline CDR1 reads SGHAT; CDR2 reads FQNNGV. The CDR3 runs to 13 residues. CDR3 DNA: TGTGCCAGCAGCCAGACGCCGGCGGGAGAAGCTTTCTTT. Its translation is CASSQTPAGEAFF.